The present entry profiles one T cell receptor (beta chain) with its context. Its antigen is currently unknown. Sequencing used immunoSEQ multiplex PCR; TCRdb keeps in-frame clones, though not all of them. Of about 670,000 clones in the sample, less than 80% were seen once. The sample originates from a study of shared clonotypes between healthy human individuals. Study-level points and caveats: Sharing across four donors was highest in naive CD4 (roughly 5%) and lowest in memory CD8 (approximately 0.4%).

The germline V and J ends were trimmed by 5 bases and 4 bases, with 14 bases remaining between them. Germline assignment: CDR1 GTSNPN and CDR2 SVGIG (reference sequence). The CDR3 is 13 residues long. The receptor comes from a woman between 25 and 40 years old in good health. The chain is built from TRBV30 and TRBJ2-5; D not certain. Sequencing was done on a sample of memory CD4+ T cells sorted from blood. Described subset: CD45RA-negative fraction. In nucleotides, the CDR3 is TGTGCCTGGGATGGTACCGGGTTAGAGACCCAGTACTTC. Translating it yields CAWDGTGLETQYF.